This T cell receptor beta chain was obtained from a study of regulatory T cells in long-lasting Graves disease. Whole-study findings and limits: Persistent patients had more shared public clonotypes (roughly 2,500) than new patients (approximately 920). Investigators studied peripheral blood only, not thyroid tissue.

Germline loops: CDR1 SGHDN, CDR2 FVKESK. With 1 base clipped from V and 0 bases from J, the junction kept 14 bases outside the gene matches. CDR3 length: 21 amino acids. Through Arm-PCR of CDR3 regions and iRepertoire HTBI primers, TCR beta libraries were built. MiXCR, applied by TCRdb to the multiplex PCR reads, yields one record per CDR3 protein. The top ten hold approximately 20% of the sample, which has approximately 350,000 distinct CDR3 sequences, about 11% seen once. A remark on this clonotype: Its antigen is still unknown.

Time point: newly diagnosed GD, antithyroid drugs for less than 3 months. Preparation of the TCR library used RNA extracted from PBMCs. This sample was shared with a second study, whose subject was T cells in Graves' hyperthyroidism and ophthalmopathy. From that second work: An initial round of RT-PCR targeting the TCR CDR3 relied on the HTBI primer set.

The source of this sequence is a woman aged 18-35 years with Graves disease. The sequenced sample was peripheral blood mononuclear cells (PBMCs), obtained at new diagnosis, from a patient treated with antithyroid drugs. This rearrangement joins TRBV14 to TRBJ2-1; 11 nucleotides align to TRBD2. CDR3 DNA: TGTGCCAGCAGCCAAGTTGTCGCCGGGACTAGCGGATTCTACTCCTACAATGAGCAGTTCTTC. This gives the protein CASSQVVAGTSGFYSYNEQFF.